These T cell receptor beta chains were read from a single sample in a study of T cell repertoires in cytomegalovirus infection. TCRdb reprocessed the reads via MiXCR and lists one record per CDR3 protein. The table records 150,000 to 200,000 distinct CDR3 sequences, 28% of them present only once. Sequenced sample: PBMCs. The source of these receptors is a human donor in good health (CMV status not recorded). Some clones in this sample may be carry-over from other donors' samples. CDR3s include the opening cysteine and the closing phenylalanine or tryptophan.

TRBV12-3/TRBV12-4,TRBJ2-3,CASSFRGDTQYF
TRBV2,TRBJ2-1,CASSEPRDTYNEQFF
TRBV7-4,TRBJ1-2,CASSPLGGVSGYTF
TRBV29-1,TRBJ2-5,CSVDEETQYF
TRBV2,TRBJ1-1,CASIPGGVGTEAFF
TRBV29-1,TRBJ1-1,CSVAEGNTEAFF
TRBV20-1,TRBJ1-2,CSARTRGRSKDGYTF
TRBV19,TRBJ2-6,CASSIAGLSSGANVLTF
TRBV4-2,TRBJ2-1,CASSQEGTSGGFSYNEQFF
TRBV7-9,TRBJ2-1,CASSPGASGGTYNEQFF
TRBV7-2,TRBJ2-2,CASSLEVNANTGELFF
TRBV6-2/TRBV6-3,TRBJ1-1,CASTLGGVRTEAFF
TRBV6-5,TRBJ1-5,CASSYGVGNQPQHF
TRBV7-2,TRBJ2-7,CASSSISGYEQYF
TRBV7-8,TRBJ2-2,CASSLSRVAGHYSGELFF
TRBV29-1,TRBJ2-1,CSAEGWAETTTYNEQFF
TRBV9,TRBJ1-2,CASSGGTEENYGYTF
TRBV12-3/TRBV12-4,TRBJ2-1,CASSPKGGSSYNEQFF
TRBV12-3/TRBV12-4,TRBJ2-7,CASSSPDRVDEQYF
TRBV7-2,TRBJ1-2,CASSQGQGSRGYTF
TRBV7-2,TRBJ2-7,CASSQASAGDEQYF
TRBV20-1,TRBJ1-5,CSAGGTGLGQPQHF
TRBV7-9,TRBJ2-1,CASSELKLESFEQFF
TRBV23-1,TRBJ1-5,CASRPTGQPQHF
TRBV7-2,TRBJ2-5,CASSPWTSGGEETQYF
TRBV7-2,TRBJ1-4,CASSLSGRGADEKLFF
TRBV5-1,TRBJ2-7,CASSLGRIGEQYF
TRBV25-1,TRBJ1-4,CASSVSDSSNEKLFF
TRBV15,TRBJ2-7,CATSSDRGILSYEQYF
TRBV11-3,TRBJ1-3,CASSPGASGNTIYF
TRBV6-1,TRBJ1-5,CASSEAWDTNQPQHF
TRBV7-3,TRBJ2-5,CASSATTSGETQYF
TRBV5-1,TRBJ2-3,CASSLPTGDTDTQYF
TRBV6-2/TRBV6-3,TRBJ1-5,CASSYHRDRINQPQHF
TRBV20-1,TRBJ1-1,CSAGRQAEGEAFF
TRBV19,TRBJ2-2,CATADRTSNTGELFF
TRBV7-2,TRBJ1-6,CASSLLGSYNSPLHF
TRBV10-3,TRBJ2-3,CAISGTSSTQYF
TRBV7-4,TRBJ2-3,CASSLGGAGDTQYF
TRBV11-2,TRBJ2-5,CASSPFRLAGGRETQYF
TRBV19,TRBJ2-1,CASRIDRSSYNEQFF
TRBV7-8,TRBJ1-1,CASSPRSLMNTEAFF
TRBV12-3/TRBV12-4,TRBJ2-5,CASSIPTRAAETQYF